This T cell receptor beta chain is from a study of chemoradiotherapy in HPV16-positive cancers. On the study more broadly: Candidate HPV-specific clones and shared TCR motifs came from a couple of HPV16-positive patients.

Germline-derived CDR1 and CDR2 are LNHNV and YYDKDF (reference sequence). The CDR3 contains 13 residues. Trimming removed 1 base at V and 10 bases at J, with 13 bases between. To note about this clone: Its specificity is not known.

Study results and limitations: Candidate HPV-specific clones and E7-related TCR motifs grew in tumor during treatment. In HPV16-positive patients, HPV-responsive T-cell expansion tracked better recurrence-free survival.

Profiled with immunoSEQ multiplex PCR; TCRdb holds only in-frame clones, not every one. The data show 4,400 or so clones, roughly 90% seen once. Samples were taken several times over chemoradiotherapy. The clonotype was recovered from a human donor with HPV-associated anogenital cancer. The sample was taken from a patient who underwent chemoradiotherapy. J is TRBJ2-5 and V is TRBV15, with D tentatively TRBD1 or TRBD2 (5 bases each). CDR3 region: CATSRVGTLDQYF. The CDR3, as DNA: TGTGCCACCAGCAGAGTGGGGACCCTGGACCAGTACTTC.